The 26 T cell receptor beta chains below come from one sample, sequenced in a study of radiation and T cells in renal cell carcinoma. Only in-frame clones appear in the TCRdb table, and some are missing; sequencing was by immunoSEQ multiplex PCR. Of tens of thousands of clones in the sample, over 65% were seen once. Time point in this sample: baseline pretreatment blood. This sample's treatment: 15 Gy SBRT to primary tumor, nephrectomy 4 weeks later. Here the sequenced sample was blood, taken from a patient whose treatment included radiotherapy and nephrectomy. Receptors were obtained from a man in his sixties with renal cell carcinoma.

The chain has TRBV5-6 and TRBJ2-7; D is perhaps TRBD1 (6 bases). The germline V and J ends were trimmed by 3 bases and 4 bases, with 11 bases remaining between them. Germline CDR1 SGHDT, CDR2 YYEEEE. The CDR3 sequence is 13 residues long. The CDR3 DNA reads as TGTGCCAGCAGCTCATTACAGGGATACGAGCAGTACTTC. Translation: CASSSLQGYEQYF.

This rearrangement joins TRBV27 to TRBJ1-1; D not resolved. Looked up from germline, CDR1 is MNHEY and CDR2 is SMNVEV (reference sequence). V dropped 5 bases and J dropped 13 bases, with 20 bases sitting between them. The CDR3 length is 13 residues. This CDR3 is CASSRRGERRGFF. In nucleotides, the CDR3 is TGTGCCAGCAGTCGGCGTGGCGAACGTCGGGGTTTCTTT.

CDR3 sequence reads: CASSELGAGEKLFF. The DNA of the CDR3 is TGTGCCAGCAGTGAACTGGGAGCGGGTGAAAAACTGTTTTTT. This chain links TRBV2 with TRBJ1-4; no clear D. This CDR3 region has 14 residues. The V and J ends lost 2 bases and 7 bases respectively, with 11 bases between them. Per the germline V gene, CDR1 is SNHLY and CDR2 is FYNNEI.

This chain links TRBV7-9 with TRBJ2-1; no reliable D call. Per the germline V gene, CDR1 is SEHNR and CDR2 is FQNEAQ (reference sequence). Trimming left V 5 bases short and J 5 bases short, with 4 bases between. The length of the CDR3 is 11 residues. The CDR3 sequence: CASSMHNEQFF. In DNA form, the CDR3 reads TGTGCCAGCAGCATGCACAATGAGCAGTTCTTC.

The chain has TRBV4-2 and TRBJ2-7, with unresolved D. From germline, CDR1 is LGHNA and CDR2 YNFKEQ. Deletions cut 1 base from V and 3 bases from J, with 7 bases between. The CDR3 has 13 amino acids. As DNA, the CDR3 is TGTGCCAGCAGCCAAGTAGGGTACTACGAGCAGTACTTC. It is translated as CASSQVGYYEQYF.

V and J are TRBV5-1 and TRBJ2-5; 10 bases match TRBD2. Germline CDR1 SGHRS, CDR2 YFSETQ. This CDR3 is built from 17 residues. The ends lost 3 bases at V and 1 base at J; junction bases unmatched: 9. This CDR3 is CASSSRGTSGIQETQYF. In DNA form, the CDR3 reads TGCGCCAGCAGCTCGAGGGGTACTAGCGGGATCCAAGAGACCCAGTACTTC.

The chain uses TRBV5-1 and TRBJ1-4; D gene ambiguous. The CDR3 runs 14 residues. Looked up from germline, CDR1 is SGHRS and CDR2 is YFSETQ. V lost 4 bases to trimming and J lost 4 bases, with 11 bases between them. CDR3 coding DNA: TGCGCCAGCAGCGTGACAACCAATAATGAAAAACTGTTTTTT. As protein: CASSVTTNNEKLFF.

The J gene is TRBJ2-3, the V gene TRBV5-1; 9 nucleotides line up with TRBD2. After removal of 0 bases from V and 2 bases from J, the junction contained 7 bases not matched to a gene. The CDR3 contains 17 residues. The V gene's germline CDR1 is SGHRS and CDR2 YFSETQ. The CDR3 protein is CASSLVRGRAHTDTQYF. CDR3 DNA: TGCGCCAGCAGCTTGGTCCGCGGGAGGGCCCACACAGATACGCAGTATTTT. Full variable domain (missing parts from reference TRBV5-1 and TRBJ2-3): KAGVTQTPRYLIKTRGQQVTLSCSPISGHRSVSWYQQTPGQGLQFLFEYFSETQRNKGNFPGRFSGRQFSNSRSEMNVSTLELGDSALYLCASSLVRGRAHTDTQYFGPGTRLTVL.

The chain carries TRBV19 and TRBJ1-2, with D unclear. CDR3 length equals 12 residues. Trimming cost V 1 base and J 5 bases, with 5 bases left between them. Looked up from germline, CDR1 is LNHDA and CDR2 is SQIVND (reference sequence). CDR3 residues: CASSIGDYGYTF. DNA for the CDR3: TGTGCCAGTAGTATAGGTGATTATGGCTACACCTTC.

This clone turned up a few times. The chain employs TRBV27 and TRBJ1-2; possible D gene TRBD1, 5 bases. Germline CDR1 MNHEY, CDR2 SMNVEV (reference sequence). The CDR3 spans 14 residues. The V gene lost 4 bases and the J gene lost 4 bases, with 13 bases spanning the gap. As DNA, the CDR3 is TGTGCCAGCAGTTCCCTCGGGGGTACCTATGGCTACACCTTC. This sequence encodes CASSSLGGTYGYTF.

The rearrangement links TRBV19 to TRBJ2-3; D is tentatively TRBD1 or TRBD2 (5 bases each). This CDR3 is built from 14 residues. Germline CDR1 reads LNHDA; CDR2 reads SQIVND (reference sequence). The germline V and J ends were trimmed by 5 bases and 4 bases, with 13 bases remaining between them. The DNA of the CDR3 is TGTGCCAGTAGTTTAGGGGACGGTTCAGATACGCAGTATTTT. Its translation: CASSLGDGSDTQYF.

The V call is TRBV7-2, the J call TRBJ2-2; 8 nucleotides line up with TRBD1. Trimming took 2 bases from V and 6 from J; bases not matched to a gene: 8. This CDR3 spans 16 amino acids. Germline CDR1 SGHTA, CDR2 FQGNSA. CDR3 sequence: CASSLIRTGRSGELFF. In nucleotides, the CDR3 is TGTGCCAGCAGCTTAATCAGGACAGGGCGTTCCGGGGAGCTGTTTTTT.

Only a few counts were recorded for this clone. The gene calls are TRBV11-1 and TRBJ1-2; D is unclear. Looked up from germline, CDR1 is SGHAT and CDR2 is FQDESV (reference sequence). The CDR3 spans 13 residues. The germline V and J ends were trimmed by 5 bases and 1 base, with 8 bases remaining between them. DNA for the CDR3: TGTGCCAGCAGCCCTGACCTTAACTATGGCTACACCTTC. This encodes CASSPDLNYGYTF.

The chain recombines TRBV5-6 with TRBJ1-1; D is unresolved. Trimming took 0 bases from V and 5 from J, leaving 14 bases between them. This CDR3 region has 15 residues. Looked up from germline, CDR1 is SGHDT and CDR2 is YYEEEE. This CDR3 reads CASSLARIGKTEAFF. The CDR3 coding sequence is TGTGCCAGCAGCTTGGCCAGAATCGGGAAGACTGAAGCTTTCTTT.

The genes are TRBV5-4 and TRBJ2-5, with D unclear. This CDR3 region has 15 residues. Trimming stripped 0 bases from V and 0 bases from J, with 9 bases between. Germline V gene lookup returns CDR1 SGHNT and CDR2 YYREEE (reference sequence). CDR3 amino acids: CASSLDLSNQETQYF. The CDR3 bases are TGTGCCAGCAGCTTGGATCTCTCTAACCAAGAGACCCAGTACTTC.

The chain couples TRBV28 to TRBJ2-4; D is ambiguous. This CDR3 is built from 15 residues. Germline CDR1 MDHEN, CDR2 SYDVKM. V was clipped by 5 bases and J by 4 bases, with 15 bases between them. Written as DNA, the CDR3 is TGTGCCAGCAGTCCCACAGAAAGACCAAAAAACATTCAGTACTTC. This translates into CASSPTERPKNIQYF.

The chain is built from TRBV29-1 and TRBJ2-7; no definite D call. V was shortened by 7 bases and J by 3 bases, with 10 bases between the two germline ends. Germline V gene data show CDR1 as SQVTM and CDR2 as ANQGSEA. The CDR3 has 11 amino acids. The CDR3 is CSGLTDYEQYF. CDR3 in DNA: TGCAGCGGTTTAACCGACTACGAGCAGTACTTC.

DNA of the CDR3: TGCGCCAGCAGCCAACAGGCTAGCGGGAGAGCAGATACGCAGTATTTT. It translates to CASSQQASGRADTQYF. V and J are TRBV4-1 and TRBJ2-3; 10 nucleotides line up with TRBD2. Germline V gives CDR1 MGHRA, CDR2 YSYEKL. The ends lost 2 bases at V and 4 bases at J; junction bases unmatched: 6. This CDR3 comprises 16 residues.

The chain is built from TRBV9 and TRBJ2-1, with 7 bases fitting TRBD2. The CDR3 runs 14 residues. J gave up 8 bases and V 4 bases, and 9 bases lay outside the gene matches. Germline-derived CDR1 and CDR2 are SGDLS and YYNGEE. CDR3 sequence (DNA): TGTGCCAGCAGCCCGCGGGTGGGAGGGGATGAGCAGTTCTTC. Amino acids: CASSPRVGGDEQFF.

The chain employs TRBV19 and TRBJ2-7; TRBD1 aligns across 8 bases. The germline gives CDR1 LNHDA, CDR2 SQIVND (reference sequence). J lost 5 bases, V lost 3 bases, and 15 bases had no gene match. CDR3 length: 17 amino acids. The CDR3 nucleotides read TGTGCCAGTAGTATGGCAGGTCGGCAGGGGGCCAGGAACGAGCAGTACTTC. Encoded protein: CASSMAGRQGARNEQYF.

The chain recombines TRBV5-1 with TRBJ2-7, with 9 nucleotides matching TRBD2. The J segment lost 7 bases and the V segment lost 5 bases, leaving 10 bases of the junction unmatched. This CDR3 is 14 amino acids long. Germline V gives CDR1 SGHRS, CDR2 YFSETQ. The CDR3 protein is CASRKAGGPGEQYF. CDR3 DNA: TGCGCCAGCAGAAAAGCGGGAGGACCTGGTGAGCAGTACTTC. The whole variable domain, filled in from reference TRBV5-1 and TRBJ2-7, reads KAGVTQTPRYLIKTRGQQVTLSCSPISGHRSVSWYQQTPGQGLQFLFEYFSETQRNKGNFPGRFSGRQFSNSRSEMNVSTLELGDSALYLCASRKAGGPGEQYFGPGTRLTVT.

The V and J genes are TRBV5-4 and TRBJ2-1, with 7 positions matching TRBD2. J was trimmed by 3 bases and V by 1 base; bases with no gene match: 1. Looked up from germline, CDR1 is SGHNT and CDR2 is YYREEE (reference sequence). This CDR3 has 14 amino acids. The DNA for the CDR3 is TGTGCCAGCAGCTTGCGGGAGGACTACAATGAGCAGTTCTTC. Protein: CASSLREDYNEQFF. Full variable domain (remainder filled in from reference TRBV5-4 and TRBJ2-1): ETGVTQSPTHLIKTRGQQVTLRCSSQSGHNTVSWYQQALGQGPQFIFQYYREEENGRGNFPPRFSGLQFPNYSSELNVNALELDDSALYLCASSLREDYNEQFFGPGTRLTVL.

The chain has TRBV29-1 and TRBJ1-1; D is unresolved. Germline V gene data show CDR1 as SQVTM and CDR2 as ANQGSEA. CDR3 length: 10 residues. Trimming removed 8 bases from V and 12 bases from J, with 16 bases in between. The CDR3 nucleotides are TGCAGCTGCCTCAAGCAGATTCCTTTCTTT. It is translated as CSCLKQIPFF.

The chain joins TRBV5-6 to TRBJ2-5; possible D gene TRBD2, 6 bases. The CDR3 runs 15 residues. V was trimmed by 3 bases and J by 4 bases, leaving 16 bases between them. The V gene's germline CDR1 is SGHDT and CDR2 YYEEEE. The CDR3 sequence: CASSWGLSRVETQYF. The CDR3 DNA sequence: TGTGCCAGCAGCTGGGGACTTTCCCGGGTAGAGACCCAGTACTTC.

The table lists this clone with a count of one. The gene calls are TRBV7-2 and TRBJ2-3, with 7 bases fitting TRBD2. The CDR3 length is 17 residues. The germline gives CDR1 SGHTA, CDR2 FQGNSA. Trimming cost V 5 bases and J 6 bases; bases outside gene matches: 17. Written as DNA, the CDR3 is TGTGCCAGCAGCAGGTCCTTCTCGGGAGGAGAGGCGGATACGCAGTATTTT. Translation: CASSRSFSGGEADTQYF.

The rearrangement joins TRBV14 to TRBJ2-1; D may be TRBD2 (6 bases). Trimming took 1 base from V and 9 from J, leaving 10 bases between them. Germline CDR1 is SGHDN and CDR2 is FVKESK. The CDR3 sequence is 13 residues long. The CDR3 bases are TGTGCCAGCAGCCAAGTCCTGGGGGGTGAGCAGTTCTTC. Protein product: CASSQVLGGEQFF.